This T cell receptor (beta chain) was recorded in a study of cytomegalovirus exposure and HLA in healthy donors. Points from the study as a whole: A later analysis reported that several of the most significant clusters appeared to be linked to common viral pathogens, among them Epstein-Barr virus. Most TCR sequences proved rare, with some public TCRs found in many donors.

About this clone itself: Its antigen is as yet unknown. The same CDR3 can be traced to other DNA sequences in this sample.

With 60 Vbeta and 13 Jbeta primers, the PCR was carried out. Only in-frame clones appear in the TCRdb table, and some are missing; sequencing was by immunoSEQ multiplex PCR. The sample table sets out tens of thousands of clones. V lost 4 bases to trimming and J lost 4 bases, with 8 bases between them. Germline CDR1 SNHLY, CDR2 FYNNEI. The CDR3 sequence is 13 residues long. This chain joins TRBV2 and TRBJ1-5; D possibly corresponds to TRBD1 (6 bases). The sequenced material came from PBMCs. This clonotype originated in a man over 45 in good health and CMV-seronegative. The CDR3 is CASSVGGNQPQHF. The DNA for the CDR3 is TGTGCCAGCAGTGTAGGGGGAAATCAGCCCCAGCATTTT. Full variable domain (rest looked up from reference TRBV2 and TRBJ1-5): EPEVTQTPSHQVTQMGQEVILRCVPISNHLYFYWYRQILGQKVEFLVSFYNNEISEKSEIFDDQFSVERPDGSNFTLKIRSTKLEDSAMYFCASSVGGNQPQHFGDGTRLSIL.